This TCR beta chain was identified in a study of blood T cell repertoires in COVID-19. Clones were read by immunoSEQ multiplex PCR, and TCRdb kept only the in-frame ones, dropping some. The repertoire includes over 200,000 clones, over 75% of them detected once, and 1.9% sits in the top ten. This TCR derives from a man aged 40-49 years with active or convalescent COVID-19. Input material: peripheral blood.

The CDR3 loop is CASSYDGPHNEQFF. The CDR3 DNA reads as TGTGCCAGCAGTTATGATGGGCCACACAATGAGCAGTTCTTC. The rearrangement joins TRBV6-5 to TRBJ2-1; D remains ambiguous. CDR3 length equals 14 residues. V lost 3 bases, J lost 5 bases, and 11 bases lay in between. From germline, CDR1 is MNHEY and CDR2 SVGAGI.